Listed below are T cell receptor beta chains from one sample, sequenced in a study of vaccination and CD4 T cells after COVID-19. TCRdb independently ran MiXCR on the PCR reads; one entry per CDR3 protein. This sample has about 13,000 distinct CDR3 sequences, with 41% found just once. No antigens are known for them. The input for sequencing was CD4+ T cells from blood, cultured in vitro, taken after SARS-CoV-2 vaccination. The origin of the receptors is a human donor who had recovered from COVID-19. The CDR3 runs from the conserved cysteine through the conserved F or W. Fields, in order: CDR3 DNA, CDR3 protein, clone size, V gene, D gene, J gene. The D gene is left open where the match is weak. Clone size is given for some rows only: seen once, a few or many times, or a class if the clone is expanded.

DNA: TGTGCCAGCAGCCGGAACTTGAACACTGAAGCTTTCTTT
CDR3: CASSRNLNTEAFF
size: few
V: TRBV7-2
D: .
J: TRBJ1-1

DNA: TGTGCCAGCAGTTACCGGGCCCCGGACAATGAGCAGTTCTTC
CDR3: CASSYRAPDNEQFF
size: .
V: TRBV6-5
D: .
J: TRBJ2-1

DNA: TGTGCCAGTGGACCGGGACAGGGCTACGAGCAGTACTTC
CDR3: CASGPGQGYEQYF
size: .
V: TRBV19
D: TRBD1
J: TRBJ2-7

DNA: TGTGCCAGCAGTGAATACCCCAATTTGCGGGGCAAAGCTTTCTTT
CDR3: CASSEYPNLRGKAFF
size: .
V: TRBV6-1
D: .
J: TRBJ1-1

DNA: TGTGCCAGCAGTCGAGACAGAGGATATCAGCCCCAGCATTTT
CDR3: CASSRDRGYQPQHF
size: once
V: TRBV2
D: .
J: TRBJ1-5

DNA: TGTGCCAGCAGTGAACAAACGACGAGTAATTCACCCCTCCACTTT
CDR3: CASSEQTTSNSPLHF
size: .
V: TRBV2
D: .
J: TRBJ1-6

DNA: TGTGCCAGCAGCTTAGTTGGGGGGCGCTGGACTGAAGCTTTCTTT
CDR3: CASSLVGGRWTEAFF
size: few
V: TRBV7-6
D: .
J: TRBJ1-1

DNA: TGTGCCAGCAGCTTAGCGCGAGCCGAGACCCAGTACTTC
CDR3: CASSLARAETQYF
size: .
V: TRBV7-2
D: .
J: TRBJ2-5

DNA: TGCAGTGTGGGGCGCTCTCCCACCGGGGAGCTGTTTTTT
CDR3: CSVGRSPTGELFF
size: .
V: TRBV20-1
D: .
J: TRBJ2-2

DNA: TGTGCCTGGAATGTAGGGCAGTCCGAGCAGTACTTC
CDR3: CAWNVGQSEQYF
size: few
V: TRBV30
D: .
J: TRBJ2-7

DNA: TGCAGTGCTAGAGATCGGTTGACTTCGAATGGCTACACCTTC
CDR3: CSARDRLTSNGYTF
size: few
V: TRBV20-1
D: .
J: TRBJ1-2

DNA: TGTGCCAGCAGCCTAACTCAGGGGACGCTCGGGGGCTACACCTTC
CDR3: CASSLTQGTLGGYTF
size: few
V: TRBV7-2
D: .
J: TRBJ1-2

DNA: TGTGCCAGCACCAACTCCAGGGGCGGCTATGGCTACACCTTC
CDR3: CASTNSRGGYGYTF
size: .
V: TRBV6-1
D: .
J: TRBJ1-2

DNA: TGTGCCAGTAGTATACAGGGAAAGAGGGGAAATCAGCCCCAGCATTTT
CDR3: CASSIQGKRGNQPQHF
size: .
V: TRBV19
D: .
J: TRBJ1-5

DNA: TGTGCCAGCAGTGGCGTGGATAGCAATCAGCCCCAGCATTTT
CDR3: CASSGVDSNQPQHF
size: few
V: TRBV2
D: .
J: TRBJ1-5

DNA: TGCAGTGGGGGGGGACCCTACGAGCAGTACTTC
CDR3: CSGGGPYEQYF
size: .
V: TRBV20-1
D: TRBD2
J: TRBJ2-7

DNA: TGTGCCAGCAGCTTAGTCCGGACAGGGGATGTAGGTGAAAAACTGTTTTTT
CDR3: CASSLVRTGDVGEKLFF
size: .
V: TRBV7-9
D: TRBD1
J: TRBJ1-4

DNA: TGCAGTGCTACCCGGGGGGGCGCGAACACCGGGGAGCTGTTTTTT
CDR3: CSATRGGANTGELFF
size: .
V: TRBV20-1
D: TRBD2
J: TRBJ2-2

DNA: TGCAGTGCTAGAGACCTAGCGGGAGAAGAGTCTACCTACGAGCAGTACTTC
CDR3: CSARDLAGEESTYEQYF
size: few
V: TRBV20-1
D: TRBD2
J: TRBJ2-7

DNA: TGTGCCAGCAGTACGATTATAGGGGTACGAGGCTACACCTTC
CDR3: CASSTIIGVRGYTF
size: .
V: TRBV12-3/TRBV12-4
D: .
J: TRBJ1-2

DNA: TGCAGTGCCATTAGCGGGAGGCTGAATGAGCAGTTCTTC
CDR3: CSAISGRLNEQFF
size: .
V: TRBV20-1
D: TRBD2
J: TRBJ2-1

DNA: TGCAGTGCTACAACGGGAGTGAGACTAGCGGGGGTAGAGACCCAGTACTTC
CDR3: CSATTGVRLAGVETQYF
size: .
V: TRBV20-1
D: TRBD2
J: TRBJ2-5

DNA: TGCAGTGCTAGAGGGGACAGGGAACCCTACGAGCAGTACTTC
CDR3: CSARGDREPYEQYF
size: few
V: TRBV20-1
D: TRBD1
J: TRBJ2-7

DNA: TGCAGTGCTAGTCCGGGGGTGGGCGGCTACACCTTC
CDR3: CSASPGVGGYTF
size: .
V: TRBV20-1
D: .
J: TRBJ1-2

DNA: TGTGCCAGCAGGGGAGGGGTGGGGGATCAGCCCCAGCATTTT
CDR3: CASRGGVGDQPQHF
size: .
V: TRBV12-3/TRBV12-4
D: .
J: TRBJ1-5

DNA: TGTGCCAGCAGCTTAGCACACGGGGCAACGGGAAACACCATATATTTT
CDR3: CASSLAHGATGNTIYF
size: .
V: TRBV7-2
D: .
J: TRBJ1-3

DNA: TGTGCCAGCAGTTACGCGGCAGTCTCTGGGGCCAACGTCCTGACTTTC
CDR3: CASSYAAVSGANVLTF
size: .
V: TRBV6-2/TRBV6-3
D: .
J: TRBJ2-6

DNA: TGCAGTGCTAGAGTTGGACTAGCGGGAGAACGCAGTGAGCAGTTCTTC
CDR3: CSARVGLAGERSEQFF
size: once
V: TRBV20-1
D: TRBD2
J: TRBJ2-1

DNA: TGTGCCAGCAGTGTAGCGGGAGGTGGAGCCGGGGAGCTGTTTTTT
CDR3: CASSVAGGGAGELFF
size: .
V: TRBV25-1
D: TRBD2
J: TRBJ2-2

DNA: TGTGCCAGTAGTATGGAGGCAGGGGGCAAGGACACTGAAGCTTTCTTT
CDR3: CASSMEAGGKDTEAFF
size: .
V: TRBV19
D: TRBD1
J: TRBJ1-1

DNA: TGCAGTGCCATAGACAGAGACTATGGCTACACCTTC
CDR3: CSAIDRDYGYTF
size: .
V: TRBV20-1
D: .
J: TRBJ1-2

DNA: TGCAGTGCAGCTAGCGGGATTGAAGATACGCAGTATTTT
CDR3: CSAASGIEDTQYF
size: few
V: TRBV20-1
D: TRBD2
J: TRBJ2-3